The following is a T cell receptor (beta chain) sequence with its context. These data originate in a study of patients and donors after allogeneic stem cell transplantation. Looked up from germline, CDR1 is LNHNV and CDR2 is YYDKDF (reference sequence). The CDR3 extends over 14 amino acids. Trimming took off 3 bases at V and 5 bases at J, with 10 bases between the two ends. MiXCR, run by TCRdb on the RT-PCR reads, gives a single entry per CDR3 protein. The profile covers 85,000 to 90,000 distinct CDR3 sequences, with around 46% appearing a single time and about 58% taken by the ten largest. The sample consisted of blood, either unsorted or a sorted T cell fraction (not recorded which). The J gene is TRBJ1-4, the V gene TRBV15, with a weak D call TRBD1 (6 bases). This sequence was found in a human donor who was either an allogeneic HSCT recipient or a stem cell or donor lymphocyte infusion donor (not recorded which). It is not recorded whose cells these are; they may come from a transplant donor. The CDR3 region has the DNA TGTGCCACCAGCAGGGAGGACAGAAATGAAAAACTGTTTTTT. Its translation is CATSREDRNEKLFF. Variable domain in full (rest from reference TRBV15 and TRBJ1-4): DAMVIQNPRYQVTQFGKPVTLSCSQTLNHNVMYWYQQKSSQAPKLLFHYYDKDFNNEADTPDNFQSRRPNTSFCFLDIRSPGLGDTAMYLCATSREDRNEKLFFGSGTQLSVL.